This T cell receptor beta chain comes out of a study of T cells expressing NK-cell markers. The CDR3 is 13 amino acids. The germline V gene encodes CDR1 MNHEY and CDR2 SVGAGI. TCRdb processed the 5' RACE reads again and assigns one entry to each CDR3 protein, with no DNA. The specimen's table records some 440,000 distinct CDR3 sequences. The specimen sequenced was blood T cells: a sorted CD56 or NKG2C T cell subset, CD4+ or CD8+ T cells, or bulk PBMC T cells (not recorded which). V gene TRBV6-5 combines with J gene TRBJ2-2. The sequence came from a woman between 45 and 60 years old in good health. The chain's CDR3 is CASRNRGTGELFF.